This TCR beta chain was recorded in a study of cytomegalovirus exposure and HLA in healthy donors. Germline values: CDR1 SGDLS, CDR2 YYNGEE. CDR3 length: 18 residues. V shed 0 bases, J shed 7 bases, and the junction held 8 bases outside the gene matches. Study-level findings and limits: The authors assumed roughly uniform sequencing depth across donors for presence/absence analyses. Indistinguishability led to the exclusion of some V segments, TRBV6-2 and TRBV6-3 included.

To note about this clone: Its target is unknown.

13 Jbeta primers and 60 Vbeta primers were used for the PCR. Method: immunoSEQ multiplex PCR; TCRdb's copy keeps in-frame clones and lacks some. The top ten hold 3.5% to 4.5% of the sample, which has almost 95,000 clones, over 60% seen once. This sequence was found in a man between 25 and 39 years old in good health and CMV-seronegative. Sequenced material: PBMCs. The rearrangement uses TRBV9 and TRBJ2-1; TRBD2 matches at 15 bases. The CDR3 loop is CASSVDFGTSGRLNEQFF. The CDR3, as DNA: TGTGCCAGCAGCGTAGATTTTGGGACTAGCGGGAGGTTGAATGAGCAGTTCTTC.